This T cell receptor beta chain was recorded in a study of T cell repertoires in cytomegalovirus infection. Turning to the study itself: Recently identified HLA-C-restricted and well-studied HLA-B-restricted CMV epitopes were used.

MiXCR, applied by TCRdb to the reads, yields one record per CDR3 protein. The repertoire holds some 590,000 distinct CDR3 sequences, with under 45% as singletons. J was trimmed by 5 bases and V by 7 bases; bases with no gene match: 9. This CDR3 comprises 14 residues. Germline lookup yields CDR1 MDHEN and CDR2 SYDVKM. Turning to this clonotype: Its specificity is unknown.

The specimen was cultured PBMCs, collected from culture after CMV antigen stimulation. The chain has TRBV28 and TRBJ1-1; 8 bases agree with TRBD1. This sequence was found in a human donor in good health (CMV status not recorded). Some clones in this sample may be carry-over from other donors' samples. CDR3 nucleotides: TGTGCCAGCATTCCGGACAGGGTAAGGACTGAAGCTTTCTTT. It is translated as CASIPDRVRTEAFF.